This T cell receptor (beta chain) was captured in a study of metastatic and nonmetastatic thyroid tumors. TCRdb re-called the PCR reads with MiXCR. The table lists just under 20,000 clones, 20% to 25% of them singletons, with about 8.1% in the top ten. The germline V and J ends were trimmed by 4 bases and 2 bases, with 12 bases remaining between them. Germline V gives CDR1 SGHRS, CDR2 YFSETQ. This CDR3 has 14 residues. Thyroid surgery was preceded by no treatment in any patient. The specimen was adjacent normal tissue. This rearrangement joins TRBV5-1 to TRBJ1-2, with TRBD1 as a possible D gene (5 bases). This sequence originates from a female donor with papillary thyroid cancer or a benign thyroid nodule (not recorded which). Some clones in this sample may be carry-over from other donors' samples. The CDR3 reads CASSIGTPNYGYTF. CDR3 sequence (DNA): TGCGCCAGCAGCATCGGGACTCCCAACTATGGCTACACCTTC.